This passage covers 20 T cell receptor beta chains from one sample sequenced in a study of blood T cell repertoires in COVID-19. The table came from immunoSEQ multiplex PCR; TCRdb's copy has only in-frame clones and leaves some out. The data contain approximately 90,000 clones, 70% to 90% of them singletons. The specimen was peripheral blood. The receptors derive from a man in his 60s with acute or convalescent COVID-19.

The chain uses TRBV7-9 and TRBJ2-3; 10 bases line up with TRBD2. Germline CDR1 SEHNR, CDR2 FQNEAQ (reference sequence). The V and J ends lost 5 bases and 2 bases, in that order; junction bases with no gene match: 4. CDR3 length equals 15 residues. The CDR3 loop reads CASSPGLATTDTQYF. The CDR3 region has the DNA TGTGCCAGCAGCCCGGGACTAGCGACCACAGATACGCAGTATTTT.

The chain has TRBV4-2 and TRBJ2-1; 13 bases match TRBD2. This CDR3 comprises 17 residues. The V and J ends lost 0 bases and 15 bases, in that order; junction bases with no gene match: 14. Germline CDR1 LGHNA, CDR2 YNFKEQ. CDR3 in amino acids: CASSQDGRTSGRFRTFF. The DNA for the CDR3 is TGTGCCAGCAGCCAAGATGGCCGGACTAGCGGGAGATTCCGAACGTTCTTC.

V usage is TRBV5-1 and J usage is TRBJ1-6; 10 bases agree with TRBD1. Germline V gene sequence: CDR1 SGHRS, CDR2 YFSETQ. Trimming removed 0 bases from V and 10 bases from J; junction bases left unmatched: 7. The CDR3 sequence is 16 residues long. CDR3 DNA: TGCGCCAGCAGCTTGGCACGGGACAGGGGAAACTCACCCCTCCACTTT. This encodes CASSLARDRGNSPLHF.

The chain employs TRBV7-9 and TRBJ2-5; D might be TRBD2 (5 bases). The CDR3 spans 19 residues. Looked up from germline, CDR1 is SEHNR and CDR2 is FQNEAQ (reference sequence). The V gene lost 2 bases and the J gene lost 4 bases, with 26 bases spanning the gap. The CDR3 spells CASSLRRVAGLHGVETQYF. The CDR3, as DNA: TGTGCCAGCAGCTTACGGCGGGTTGCCGGCTTGCACGGGGTAGAGACCCAGTACTTC.

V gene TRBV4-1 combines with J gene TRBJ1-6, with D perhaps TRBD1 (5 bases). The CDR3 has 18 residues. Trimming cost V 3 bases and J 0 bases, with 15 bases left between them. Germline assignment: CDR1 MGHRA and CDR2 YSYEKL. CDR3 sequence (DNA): TGCGCCAGCAGCCATTCCCAGCGGGGGAGCTCCTATAATTCACCCCTCCACTTT. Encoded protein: CASSHSQRGSSYNSPLHF.

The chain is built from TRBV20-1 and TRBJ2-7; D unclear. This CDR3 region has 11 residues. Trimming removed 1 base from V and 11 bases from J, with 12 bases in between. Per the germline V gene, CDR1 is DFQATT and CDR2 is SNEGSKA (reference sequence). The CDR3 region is CSARVQAREYF. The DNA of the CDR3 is TGCAGTGCTAGAGTACAAGCGAGAGAGTACTTC.

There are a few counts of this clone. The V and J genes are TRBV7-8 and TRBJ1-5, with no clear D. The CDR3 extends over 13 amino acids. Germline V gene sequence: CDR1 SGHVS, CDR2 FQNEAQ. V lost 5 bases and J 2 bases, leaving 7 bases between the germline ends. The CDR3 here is CASSRPGNQPQHF. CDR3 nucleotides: TGTGCCAGCAGCCGACCGGGCAATCAGCCCCAGCATTTT.

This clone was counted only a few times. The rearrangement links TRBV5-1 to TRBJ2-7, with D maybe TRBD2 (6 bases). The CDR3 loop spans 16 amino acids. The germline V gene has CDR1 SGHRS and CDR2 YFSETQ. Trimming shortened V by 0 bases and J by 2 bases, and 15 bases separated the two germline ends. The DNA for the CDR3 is TGCGCCAGCAGCTTGGGGTCCGGGGGATCAACCTACGAGCAGTACTTC. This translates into CASSLGSGGSTYEQYF.

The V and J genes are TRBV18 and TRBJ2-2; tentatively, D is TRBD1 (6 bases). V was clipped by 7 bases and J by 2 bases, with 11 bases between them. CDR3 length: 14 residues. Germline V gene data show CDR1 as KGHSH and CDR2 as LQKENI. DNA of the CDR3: TGTGCCAGCTTCAAGGACAGTAACACCGGGGAGCTGTTTTTT. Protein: CASFKDSNTGELFF. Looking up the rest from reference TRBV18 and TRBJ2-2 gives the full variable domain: NAGVMQNPRHLVRRRGQEARLRCSPMKGHSHVYWYRQLPEEGLKFMVYLQKENIIDESGMPKERFSAEFPKEGPSILRIQQVVRGDSAAYFCASFKDSNTGELFFGEGSRLTVL.

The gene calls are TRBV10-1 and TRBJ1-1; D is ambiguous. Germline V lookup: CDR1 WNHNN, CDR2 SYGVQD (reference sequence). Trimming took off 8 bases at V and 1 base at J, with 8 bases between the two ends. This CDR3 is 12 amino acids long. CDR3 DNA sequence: TGCGCCAGCTCCGCCGGGAACACTGAAGCTTTCTTT. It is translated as CASSAGNTEAFF.

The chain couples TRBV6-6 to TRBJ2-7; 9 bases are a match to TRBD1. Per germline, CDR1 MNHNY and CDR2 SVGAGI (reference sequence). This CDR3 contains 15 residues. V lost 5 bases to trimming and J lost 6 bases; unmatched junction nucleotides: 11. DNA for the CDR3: TGTGCCAGCAGTATCTTACAGGGGGCGCAAAGCGAGCAGTACTTC. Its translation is CASSILQGAQSEQYF.

The CDR3 nucleotides are TGCAGCGTTGAAGCGGGACAGGGGCCCACCGGGGAGCTGTTTTTT. Residues: CSVEAGQGPTGELFF. This chain uses TRBV29-1 with TRBJ2-2, with 10 bases aligning to TRBD1. Per the germline V gene, CDR1 is SQVTM and CDR2 is ANQGSEA. The CDR3 is made up of 15 amino acids. V was pared by 1 base and J by 4 bases, with 3 bases of the junction left unmatched.

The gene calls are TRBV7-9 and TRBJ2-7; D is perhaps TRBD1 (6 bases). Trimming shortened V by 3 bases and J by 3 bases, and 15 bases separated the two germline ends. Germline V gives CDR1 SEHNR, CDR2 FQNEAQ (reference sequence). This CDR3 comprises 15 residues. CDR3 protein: CASSFDRGHGYEQYF. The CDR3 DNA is TGTGCCAGCAGCTTTGATCGGGGACACGGCTACGAGCAGTACTTC.

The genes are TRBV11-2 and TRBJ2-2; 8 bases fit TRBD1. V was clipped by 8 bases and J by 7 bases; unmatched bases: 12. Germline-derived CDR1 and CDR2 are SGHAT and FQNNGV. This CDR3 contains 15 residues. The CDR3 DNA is TGTGCCAGCCCGATCGGACAGGGCGGAGGCGGGGAGCTGTTTTTT. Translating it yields CASPIGQGGGGELFF.

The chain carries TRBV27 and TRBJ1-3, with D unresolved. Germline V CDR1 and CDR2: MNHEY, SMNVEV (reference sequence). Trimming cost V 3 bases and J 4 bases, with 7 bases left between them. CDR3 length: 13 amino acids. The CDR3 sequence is CASSFSRGNTIYF. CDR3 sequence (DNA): TGTGCCAGCAGTTTTTCCAGGGGAAACACCATATATTTT.

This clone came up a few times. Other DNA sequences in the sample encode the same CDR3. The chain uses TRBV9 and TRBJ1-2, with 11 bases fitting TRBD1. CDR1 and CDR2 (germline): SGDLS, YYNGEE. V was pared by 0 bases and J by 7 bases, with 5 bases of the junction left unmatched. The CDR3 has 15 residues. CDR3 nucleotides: TGTGCCAGCAGCGTAGGGACAGGGGGCCTCGGTGGCTACACCTTC. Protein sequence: CASSVGTGGLGGYTF.

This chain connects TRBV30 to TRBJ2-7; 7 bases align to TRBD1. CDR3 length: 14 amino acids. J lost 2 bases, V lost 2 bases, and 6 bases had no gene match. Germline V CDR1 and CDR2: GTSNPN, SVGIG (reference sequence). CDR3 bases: TGTGCCTGGAGTCCCGGACAGGCCACCTACGAGCAGTACTTC. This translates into CAWSPGQATYEQYF.

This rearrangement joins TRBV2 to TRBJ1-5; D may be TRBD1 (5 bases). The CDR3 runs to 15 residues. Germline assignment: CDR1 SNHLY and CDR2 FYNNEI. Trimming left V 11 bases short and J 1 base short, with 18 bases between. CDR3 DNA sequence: TGTGCCGGGGCCTCTGGAAGGCTCAGCAATCAGCCCCAGCATTTT. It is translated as CAGASGRLSNQPQHF.

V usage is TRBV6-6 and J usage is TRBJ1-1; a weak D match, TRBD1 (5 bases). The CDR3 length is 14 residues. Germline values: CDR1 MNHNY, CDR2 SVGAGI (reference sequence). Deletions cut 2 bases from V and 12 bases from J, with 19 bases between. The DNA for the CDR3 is TGTGCCAGCAGTTACCCGCCAGGGCAGGAGGGGACTTTCTTT. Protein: CASSYPPGQEGTFF.

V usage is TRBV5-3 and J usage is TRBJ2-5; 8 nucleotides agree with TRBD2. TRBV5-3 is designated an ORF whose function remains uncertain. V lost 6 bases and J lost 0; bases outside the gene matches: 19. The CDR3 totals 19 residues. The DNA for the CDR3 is TGTGCCAGAATACCCCCCCCGGGAGGGCAGCTCTGTCACCAAGAGACCCAGTACTTC. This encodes CARIPPPGGQLCHQETQYF.